This TCR beta chain was captured by sequencing in a study of blood T cell repertoires in COVID-19. At the level of the study: The samples span acute and convalescent COVID-19 from the United States, Italy and Spain. Nucleic acid was either cDNA or gDNA, and it came from T cells, B-cell-depleted T cells, or PBMCs.

Study processing details: Amplifying reference gene primers gave estimates of nucleated cell counts. TCRdb's copy holds only in-frame clones and misses some; the assay was immunoSEQ multiplex PCR. V and J calls and clone size are given by that table; D and trimming were obtained from the DNA. Of about 99,000 clones listed, roughly four fifths are singletons. This CDR3 has 15 amino acids. From germline, CDR1 is LGHNA and CDR2 YNFKEQ. V lost 4 bases, J lost 0 bases, and 9 bases lay in between. The material sequenced was peripheral blood. V gene TRBV4-2 combines with J gene TRBJ2-2; D may be TRBD2 (6 bases). This TCR was recovered from a woman aged 80 or older with active or convalescent COVID-19. The CDR3: CASSLAGTNTGELFF. CDR3 bases: TGTGCCAGCAGCCTGGCGGGGACGAACACCGGGGAGCTGTTTTTT.